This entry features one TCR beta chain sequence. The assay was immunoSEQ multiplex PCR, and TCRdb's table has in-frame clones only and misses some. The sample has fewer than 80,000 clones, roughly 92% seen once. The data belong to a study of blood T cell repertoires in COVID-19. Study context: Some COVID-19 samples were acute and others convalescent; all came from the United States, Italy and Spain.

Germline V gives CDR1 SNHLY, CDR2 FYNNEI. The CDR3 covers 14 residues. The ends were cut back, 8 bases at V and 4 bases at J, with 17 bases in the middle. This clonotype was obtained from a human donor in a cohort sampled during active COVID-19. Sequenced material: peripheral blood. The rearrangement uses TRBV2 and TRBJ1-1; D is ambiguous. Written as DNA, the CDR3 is TGTGCCAGCCGCGGGATGGGAGTGGCCACTGAAGCTTTCTTT. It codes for CASRGMGVATEAFF.